A selection of T cell receptor beta chains follows, all from one sample in a study of blood T cell repertoires in COVID-19. Libraries were prepared by immunoSEQ multiplex PCR; TCRdb keeps only in-frame clonotypes and omits some of them. In the table there are about 200,000 clones, 94% of which are singletons. Sequencing was performed on peripheral blood. These receptors originate from a man between 25 and 39 years old with COVID-19, enrolled during active disease. Both conserved end residues are part of each CDR3. A D gene is named only where the DNA matches it firmly. Part of the rows lack a size; the others show once, few, many or a class for expanded clones.

>-|13|TRBJ2-1|TRBV15|TRBD1
TGTGCCACGGGGACAGGGGGCCAGTATGAGCAGTTCTTC
CATGTGGQYEQFF
>-|13|TRBJ1-1|TRBV7-3|-
TGTGCCAGCAGCCCGAGCCCGAACACTGAAGCTTTCTTT
CASSPSPNTEAFF
>-|14|TRBJ2-1|TRBV5-4|-
TGTGCCAGCAGCTTGGCCGGGACTCGAGGTGAGCAGTTCTTC
CASSLAGTRGEQFF
>-|15|TRBJ2-7|TRBV11-2|TRBD2
TGTGCCAGCAGCGAAACTAGCGGGGGGGCGTACGAGCAGTACTTC
CASSETSGGAYEQYF
>-|14|TRBJ1-6|TRBV3-1/TRBV3-2|-
TGTGCCAGCAGCCAAGACGCTAGCTATTCACCCCTCCACTTT
CASSQDASYSPLHF
>-|14|TRBJ2-5|TRBV5-1|-
TGCGCCAGCAGCTTTGACAGGGGAGGGGAGACCCAGTACTTC
CASSFDRGGETQYF
>-|14|TRBJ1-1|TRBV11-2|-
TGTGCCAGCAGCTTAGGCGCACCGAACACTGAAGCTTTCTTT
CASSLGAPNTEAFF
>-|14|TRBJ1-4|TRBV5-5|TRBD1
TGTGCCAGCAGCCAGAATACAGGGGAGGAAAAACTGTTTTTT
CASSQNTGEEKLFF
>once|14|TRBJ1-3|TRBV19|-
TGTGCCAGTGGCGCGGGTACCTCTGGAAACACCATATATTTT
CASGAGTSGNTIYF
>-|15|TRBJ1-1|TRBV6-5|-
TGTGCCAGCAGTTACTCACGGACTGCAGACACTGAAGCTTTCTTT
CASSYSRTADTEAFF
>-|13|TRBJ1-2|TRBV7-3|TRBD1
TGTGCCAGCAGTCGTACAGGGGACGGAGGCTACACCTTC
CASSRTGDGGYTF
>-|14|TRBJ1-1|TRBV11-2|-
TGTGCCAGCAAACGGGTGGGAGGGAACACTGAAGCTTTCTTT
CASKRVGGNTEAFF
>-|14|TRBJ1-4|TRBV5-1|-
TGCGCCAGCAGCTTGGACGGACTTAATGAAAAACTGTTTTTT
CASSLDGLNEKLFF
>-|15|TRBJ1-5|TRBV18|TRBD1
TGTGCCAGCTCACCCGGACAGGGGATTAATCAGCCCCAGCATTTT
CASSPGQGINQPQHF
>-|17|TRBJ1-3|TRBV2|TRBD1
TGTGCCAGCAGCCAATCGGGACAGGGTTATACTGGAAACACCATATATTTT
CASSQSGQGYTGNTIYF
>-|15|TRBJ1-1|TRBV6-6|TRBD1
TGTGCCAGCAGCCAGCAGGGGGTGAGCGACACTGAAGCTTTCTTT
CASSQQGVSDTEAFF
>-|15|TRBJ1-5|TRBV6-5|-
TGTGCCAGCAGTTACTCGGGCATCCCCCATCAGCCCCAGCATTTT
CASSYSGIPHQPQHF
>-|14|TRBJ1-4|TRBV5-4|-
TGTGCCAGCAGCTTGGAGGCAGGGGAGGAAAAACTGTTTTTT
CASSLEAGEEKLFF
>-|13|TRBJ2-7|TRBV29-1|TRBD2
TGCAGCGTTATAGCGGGGGGGAGCTACGAGCAGTACTTC
CSVIAGGSYEQYF
>-|13|TRBJ1-2|TRBV2|-
TGTGCCAGCACGCCAGAAGCTAACTATGGCTACACCTTC
CASTPEANYGYTF
>-|15|TRBJ1-1|TRBV6-5|-
TGTGCCAGCTTCGGGGGAAGGGGTTTCGACACTGAAGCTTTCTTT
CASFGGRGFDTEAFF
>-|13|TRBJ1-6|TRBV9|-
TGTGCCAGCAGCGTTGCGAGCAATTCACCCCTCCACTTT
CASSVASNSPLHF
>-|13|TRBJ1-1|TRBV12-3/TRBV12-4|TRBD1
TGTGCCAGCAGTTTAAGGGGACAGCGGGGGGCTTTCTTT
CASSLRGQRGAFF
>-|17|TRBJ2-2|TRBV7-9|TRBD1
TGTGCCAGCAGCAGTAGCCGGGACAGAGACTCCACCGGGGAGCTGTTTTTT
CASSSSRDRDSTGELFF
>-|11|TRBJ2-7|TRBV18|-
TGTGCCAGCTCACGAGACTACGAGCAGTACTTC
CASSRDYEQYF
>-|15|TRBJ2-7|TRBV11-2|-
TGTGCCAGCAGCTTAGATCGACAGCCGACCTACGAGCAGTACTTC
CASSLDRQPTYEQYF
>-|16|TRBJ1-5|TRBV16|-
TGTGCCAGCAGCCCCCGGGCCAGGGTTAGCAATCAGCCCCAGCATTTT
CASSPRARVSNQPQHF
>-|15|TRBJ1-2|TRBV27|-
TGTGCCAGCAGTTCAACAGGTTTTTTAGGCTATGGCTACACCTTC
CASSSTGFLGYGYTF
>once|12|TRBJ1-1|TRBV5-1|-
TGCGCCAGCAGCGCACTAAACACTGAAGCTTTCTTT
CASSALNTEAFF
>few|14|TRBJ2-7|TRBV5-6|TRBD1
TGTGCCAGCAGCTTTGGGACAGGGGGCGACGAGCAGTACTTC
CASSFGTGGDEQYF
>-|14|TRBJ2-7|TRBV7-9|-
TGTGCCAGCAGTCAACAGCAGGGGCTCGCCGAGCAGTACTTC
CASSQQQGLAEQYF
>-|17|TRBJ1-6|TRBV5-5|-
TGTGCCAGCAGCAGGGCGGCAGGGTTGATCGGGAATTCACCCCTCCACTTT
CASSRAAGLIGNSPLHF
>-|13|TRBJ1-2|TRBV20-1|TRBD1
TGCAGTGCTAGTTCGGGACAGTTATATGGCTACACCTTC
CSASSGQLYGYTF
>-|14|TRBJ1-3|TRBV9|-
TGTGCCAGCAGCGGTACAGGGTCTGGAAACACCATATATTTT
CASSGTGSGNTIYF
>-|13|TRBJ2-2|TRBV10-1|-
TGCGCCAGCAGTGTAGGAGGGGCCGGGGAGCTGTTTTTT
CASSVGGAGELFF
>-|14|TRBJ2-2|TRBV5-4|TRBD1
TGTGCCAGCAGAAGACAGGGTCCCACCGGGGAGCTGTTTTTT
CASRRQGPTGELFF
>-|15|TRBJ1-4|TRBV7-2|-
TGTGCCAGCAGCAGAACCGGACAGCCCGGAGAAAAACTGTTTTTT
CASSRTGQPGEKLFF
>few|14|TRBJ2-7|TRBV3-1/TRBV3-2|TRBD1
TGTGCCAGCAGCCAAGATTGGACAGGCTACGAGCAGTACTTC
CASSQDWTGYEQYF
>once|14|TRBJ2-5|TRBV5-1|TRBD2
TGCGCCAGCAGCCCCTCAGCGGGGGAAGAGACCCAGTACTTC
CASSPSAGEETQYF
>-|13|TRBJ2-1|TRBV6-5|-
TGTGCCAGCAGTTACTCGAGGAACAATGAGCAGTTCTTC
CASSYSRNNEQFF
>-|15|TRBJ1-5|TRBV18|-
TGTGCCAGCTCACCATCCCAGGGAGGGAATCAGCCCCAGCATTTT
CASSPSQGGNQPQHF
>-|13|TRBJ1-2|TRBV4-1|-
TGCGCCAGCAGCCAAGTGGTGGGCAGCGGCTACACCTTC
CASSQVVGSGYTF
>-|12|TRBJ1-2|TRBV5-1|-
TGCGCCAGCAGCTTGGACCAACACCGGAGCACCTTC
CASSLDQHRSTF
>-|12|TRBJ1-2|TRBV15|-
TGTGCCACCAGCAGCGGTAACTATGGCTACACCTTC
CATSSGNYGYTF
>-|17|TRBJ1-1|TRBV27|-
TGTGCCAGCAGGACGTTAGGGGCCCCTCAGAGAAACACTGAAGCTTTCTTT
CASRTLGAPQRNTEAFF
>-|15|TRBJ2-1|TRBV5-1|TRBD1
TGCGCCAGCAGCTTGCCCAGGGGGCGTTACAATGAGCAGTTCTTC
CASSLPRGRYNEQFF